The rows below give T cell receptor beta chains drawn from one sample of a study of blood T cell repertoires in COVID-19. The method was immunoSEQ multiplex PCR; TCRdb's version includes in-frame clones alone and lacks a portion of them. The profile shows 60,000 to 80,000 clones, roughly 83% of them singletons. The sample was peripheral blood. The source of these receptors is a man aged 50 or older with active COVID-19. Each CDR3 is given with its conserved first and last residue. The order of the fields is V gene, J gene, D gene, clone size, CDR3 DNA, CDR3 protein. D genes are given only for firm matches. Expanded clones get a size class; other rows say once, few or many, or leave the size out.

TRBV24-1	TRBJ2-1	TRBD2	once	TGTGCCACCGGCCAGCGGGGCCCCAATGAGCAGTTCTTC	CATGQRGPNEQFF
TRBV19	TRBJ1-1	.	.	TGTGCCAGTAGTGCCTCAGGGGCCAGGCACACTGAAGCTTTCTTT	CASSASGARHTEAFF
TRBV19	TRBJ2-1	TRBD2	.	TGTGCCAGTAAAAAGCGGGAGGGCAAGAATGAGCAGTTCTTC	CASKKREGKNEQFF
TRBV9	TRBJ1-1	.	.	TGTGCCAGCAGCGCCGGGGTATACACTGAAGCTTTCTTT	CASSAGVYTEAFF
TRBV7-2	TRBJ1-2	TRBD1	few	TGTGCCAGCAGATCCGGGACAGGGGCATATGGCTACACCTTC	CASRSGTGAYGYTF
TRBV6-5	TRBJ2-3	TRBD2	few	TGTGCCAGCAGTTACTTTAGCGGGAGCACAGATACGCAGTATTTT	CASSYFSGSTDTQYF
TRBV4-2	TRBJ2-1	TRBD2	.	TGTGCCAGCAGCGAACAGGCGGGGGTTGATGAGCAGTTCTTC	CASSEQAGVDEQFF
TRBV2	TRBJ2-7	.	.	TGTGCCAGCAGAAACTTCTACGAGCAGTACTTC	CASRNFYEQYF
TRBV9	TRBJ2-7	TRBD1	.	TGTGCCAGCAGCTTAGGCTCAGGGGGTGGGGAGCAGTACTTC	CASSLGSGGGEQYF
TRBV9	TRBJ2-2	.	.	TGTGCCAGCAGCCAGTCCCCCACCGGGGAGCTGTTTTTT	CASSQSPTGELFF
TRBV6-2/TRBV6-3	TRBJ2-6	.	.	TGTGCCAGCAGTTTCTGGACAGCATCTGGGGCCAACGTCCTGACTTTC	CASSFWTASGANVLTF
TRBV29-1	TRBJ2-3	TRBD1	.	TGCAGCGCCACTACCCAGGGGGCCACAGATACGCAGTATTTT	CSATTQGATDTQYF
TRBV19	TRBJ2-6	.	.	TGTGCCAGCTACAGGGACTCTGGGGCCAACGTCCTGACTTTC	CASYRDSGANVLTF
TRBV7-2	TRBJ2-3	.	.	TGTGCCAGCAGCTTACTCGGCCGGGGGACGGATACGCAGTATTTT	CASSLLGRGTDTQYF
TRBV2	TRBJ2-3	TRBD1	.	TGTGCCAGCAGGGGCGGTGGGACAGGGTATAGTGGTACGCAGTATTTT	CASRGGGTGYSGTQYF
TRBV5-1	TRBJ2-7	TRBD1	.	TGCGCCAGCAGCTTGGGTTGGGGGACAGCATACGAGCAGTACTTC	CASSLGWGTAYEQYF
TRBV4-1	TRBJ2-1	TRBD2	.	TGCGCCAGCCGCCGGGGCGGGGGTGAGCAGTTCTTC	CASRRGGGEQFF
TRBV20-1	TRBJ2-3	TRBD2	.	TGCAGTGCTAGTCTTAGCGGGGGGGCTGGTACGCAGTATTTT	CSASLSGGAGTQYF
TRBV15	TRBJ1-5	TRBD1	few	TGTGCCACCAGCAGAAATCGTGGGACAGGGAATCAGCCCCAGCATTTT	CATSRNRGTGNQPQHF
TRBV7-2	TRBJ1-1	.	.	TGTGCCAGCAGGAACAGGGAATGGACTGAAGCTTTCTTT	CASRNREWTEAFF
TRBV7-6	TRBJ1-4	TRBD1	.	TGTGCCAGCAGCTTAATGGGACAGGGGAGTGAAAAACTGTTTTTT	CASSLMGQGSEKLFF
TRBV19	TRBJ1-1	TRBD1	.	TGTGCCAGTAGTGCCACAGGGGCCATGAACACTGAAGCTTTCTTT	CASSATGAMNTEAFF
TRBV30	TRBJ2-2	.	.	TGTGCCTGGGACAGCAACACCGGGGAGCTGTTTTTT	CAWDSNTGELFF
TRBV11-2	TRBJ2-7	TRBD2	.	TGTGCCAGCAGCTCAGGACTAGCAGGATACGAGCAGTACTTC	CASSSGLAGYEQYF
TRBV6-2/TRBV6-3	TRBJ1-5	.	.	TGTGCCAGCAGCTCACATCCTCAGCCCCAGCATTTT	CASSSHPQPQHF
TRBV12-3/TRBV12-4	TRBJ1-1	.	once	TGTGCCAGCATCCCAGGGGCTGGTGAAGCTTTCTTT	CASIPGAGEAFF
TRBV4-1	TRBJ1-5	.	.	TGCGCCAGCAGCCAAGCCAAGGCAGGGCGGAATCAGCCCCAGCATTTT	CASSQAKAGRNQPQHF
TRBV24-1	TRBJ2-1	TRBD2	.	TGTGCCACCAGTGACCTCGGACTAGCGGGAGTCTATGAGCAGTTCTTC	CATSDLGLAGVYEQFF
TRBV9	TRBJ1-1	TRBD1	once	TGTGCCACTCGGGAGATTGGACAGGGCAGCACTGAAGCTTTCTTT	CATREIGQGSTEAFF
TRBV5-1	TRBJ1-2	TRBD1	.	TGCGCCAGCAGCGGGCTACAGGGGGCGATTGGCTACACCTTC	CASSGLQGAIGYTF
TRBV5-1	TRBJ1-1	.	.	TGCGCCAGCAGCAGGACAAATAATGAAGCTTTCTTT	CASSRTNNEAFF
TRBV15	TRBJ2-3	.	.	TGTGCCACCAGCAGCCCTCCGAGATCGGGGTTCACAGATACGCAGTATTTT	CATSSPPRSGFTDTQYF
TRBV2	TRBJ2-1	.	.	TGTGCCAGCACCCCTGGGTCGCGGCACAATGAGCAGTTCTTC	CASTPGSRHNEQFF
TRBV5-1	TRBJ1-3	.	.	TGCGCCAGCAGTGAGGGCTTGTCGGGAAACACCATATATTTT	CASSEGLSGNTIYF
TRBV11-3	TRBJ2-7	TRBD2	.	TGTGCCAGCAGCTTAGGGACTAGCGGGAGTCCCCACGAGCAGTACTTC	CASSLGTSGSPHEQYF